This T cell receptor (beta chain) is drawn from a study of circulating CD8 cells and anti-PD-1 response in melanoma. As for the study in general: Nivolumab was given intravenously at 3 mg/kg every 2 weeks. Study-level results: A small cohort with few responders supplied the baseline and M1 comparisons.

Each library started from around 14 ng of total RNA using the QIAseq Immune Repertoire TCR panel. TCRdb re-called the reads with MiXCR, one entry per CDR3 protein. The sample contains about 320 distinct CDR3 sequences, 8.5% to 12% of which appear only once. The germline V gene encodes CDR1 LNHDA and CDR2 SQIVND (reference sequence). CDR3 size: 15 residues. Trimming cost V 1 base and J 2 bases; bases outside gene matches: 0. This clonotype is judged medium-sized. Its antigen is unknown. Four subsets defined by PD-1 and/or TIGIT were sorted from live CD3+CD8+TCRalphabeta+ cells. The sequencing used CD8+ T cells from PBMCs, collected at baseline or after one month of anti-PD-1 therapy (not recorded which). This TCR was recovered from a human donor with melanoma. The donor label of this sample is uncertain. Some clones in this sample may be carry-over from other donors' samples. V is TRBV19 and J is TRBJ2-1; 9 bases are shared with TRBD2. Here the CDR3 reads CASSIVAGAYNEQFF. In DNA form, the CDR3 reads TGTGCCAGTAGTATAGTAGCGGGGGCCTACAATGAGCAGTTCTTC.